The 11 T cell receptor beta chains listed next were all sequenced from one sample in a study of CD8 T cells in Susac syndrome. Random hexamers primed reverse transcription of about 0.45 to 1 ug RNA. MiXCR, applied by TCRdb to the immunoSEQ multiplex PCR reads, yields one record per CDR3 protein. The table lists 150,000 to 160,000 distinct CDR3 sequences, 95% of them singletons. Sequences were obtained from CD8+ T cells from PBMCs. Receptor source: a human donor with multiple sclerosis.

The V call is TRBV4-1, the J call TRBJ2-1; D is ambiguous. Germline V gene lookup returns CDR1 MGHRA and CDR2 YSYEKL. This CDR3 spans 16 amino acids. Between the trimmed V and J ends, which lost 4 bases and 3 bases, there was a span of 16 bases. The CDR3 DNA is TGCGCCAGCAGCCCCTCCCCCCGAGTGTTCTACAATGAGCAGTTCTTC. Translation gives CASSPSPRVFYNEQFF.

The chain joins TRBV7-8 to TRBJ2-3; possibly TRBD2 for D (5 bases). The V gene's germline CDR1 is SGHVS and CDR2 FQNEAQ. The V end lost 0 bases, the J end lost 2 bases, and 9 bases lay between the germline ends. The CDR3 is made up of 15 amino acids. The DNA of the CDR3 is TGTGCCAGCAGCTTAGCCCCCGACTACACAGATACGCAGTATTTT. Amino acid sequence: CASSLAPDYTDTQYF.

The chain's CDR3 is CASRWDISNTGELFF. CDR3 in DNA: TGTGCCAGTAGGTGGGACATCTCGAACACCGGGGAGCTGTTTTTT. The chain uses TRBV19 and TRBJ2-2, with D maybe TRBD1 (6 bases). This CDR3 spans 15 amino acids. V was trimmed by 6 bases and J by 0 bases, leaving 11 bases between them. Germline CDR1 reads LNHDA; CDR2 reads SQIVND (reference sequence). Drawing the rest from reference TRBV19 and TRBJ2-2, the complete variable domain is DGGITQSPKYLFRKEGQNVTLSCEQNLNHDAMYWYRQDPGQGLRLIYYSQIVNDFQKGDIAEGYSVSREKKESFPLTVTSAQKNPTAFYLCASRWDISNTGELFFGEGSRLTVL.

In its sample, this clonotype was seen once. The gene calls are TRBV11-2 and TRBJ1-6, with unresolved D. Germline CDR1 reads SGHAT; CDR2 reads FQNNGV. V was pared by 3 bases and J by 0 bases, with 9 bases between. The CDR3 is made up of 16 amino acids. CDR3 residues: CASSLEWSSYNSPLHF. In nucleotides, the CDR3 is TGTGCCAGCAGCTTGGAGTGGAGCTCCTATAATTCACCCCTCCACTTT.

The V call is TRBV20-1, the J call TRBJ1-5; the D is unclear. Between the trimmed V and J ends, which lost 1 base and 3 bases, there was a span of 13 bases. Germline CDR1 is DFQATT and CDR2 is SNEGSKA (reference sequence). CDR3 length: 15 residues. CDR3 amino acids: CSARVTPGFNQPQHF. CDR3 coding DNA: TGCAGTGCTAGAGTCACCCCGGGTTTCAATCAGCCCCAGCATTTT.

The chain has TRBV20-1 and TRBJ1-2; no clear D. V was trimmed by 3 bases and J by 4 bases, leaving 3 bases between them. Per germline, CDR1 DFQATT and CDR2 SNEGSKA (reference sequence). The CDR3 loop spans 10 amino acids. CDR3 protein: CSASPYGYTF. The CDR3 nucleotides read TGCAGTGCTAGCCCCTATGGCTACACCTTC.

The chain has TRBV5-6 and TRBJ2-1, with D tentatively TRBD2 (6 bases). Germline CDR1 and CDR2: SGHDT and YYEEEE. This CDR3 spans 14 amino acids. Trimming took off 7 bases at V and 3 bases at J, with 14 bases between the two ends. In DNA, the CDR3 is TGTGCCAGCCTGGGCGGGGTGGACTACAATGAGCAGTTCTTC. The encoded protein is CASLGGVDYNEQFF.

V is TRBV11-2 and J is TRBJ1-2; 7 nucleotides agree with TRBD1. Germline V CDR1 and CDR2: SGHAT, FQNNGV. The CDR3 totals 16 residues. The V gene end was trimmed by 5 bases and the J gene end by 3 bases; junction bases not matched to a gene: 12. The CDR3 loop is CASSGYRGQSYYGYTF. DNA for the CDR3: TGTGCCAGCAGCGGTTACAGGGGTCAAAGCTACTATGGCTACACCTTC.

V usage is TRBV29-1 and J usage is TRBJ1-1; D ambiguous. From germline, CDR1 is SQVTM and CDR2 ANQGSEA. The ends were cut back, 4 bases at V and 12 bases at J, with 12 bases in the middle. The CDR3 totals 10 residues. This CDR3 reads CSVGRGVPFF. As DNA, the CDR3 is TGCAGCGTTGGTCGGGGAGTTCCTTTCTTT.

The chain employs TRBV12-3 or TRBV12-4 and TRBJ1-5; tentatively, D is TRBD1 (5 bases). The CDR3 has 14 residues. Trimming shortened V by 8 bases and J by 3 bases, and 14 bases separated the two germline ends. CDR3 in amino acids: CASSLWGTNQPQHF. The CDR3, as DNA: TGTGCCAGCTCCCTATGGGGGACCAATCAGCCCCAGCATTTT.

The chain combines TRBV20-1 with TRBJ2-7, with D possibly matching TRBD1 (5 bases). CDR1 is DFQATT, CDR2 SNEGSKA, per germline (reference sequence). The CDR3 covers 12 residues. V lost 6 bases and J 6 bases, leaving 15 bases between the germline ends. In DNA form, the CDR3 reads TGCAGTGCAAGGGGTGTAGGATTCGAGCAGTACGTC. As protein: CSARGVGFEQYV.